This T cell receptor (beta chain) was documented in a study of blood T cell repertoires in COVID-19 (dated by TCRdb to 2018 to 2020). With respect to the entire study: Samples from collaborators originated in the United States, Italy and Spain and spanned both the acute and convalescent phases of COVID-19. The material from the prospective study consisted of cDNA or gDNA derived from T cells, B-cell-depleted T cells, or PBMCs. Deeply sampled blood TCRbeta repertoires from subjects exposed to, actively infected with, or recovered from COVID-19 were included in the dataset. The repertoires were released in a freely available public database intended as a resource for research on the immune response to SARS-CoV-2. Samples came from the ongoing ImmuneRACE study (first 160 participants) plus 1,254 subjects from 6 global collaborators. A de-identified subject ID, COVID-19 status, age in years and sex were almost always included in the sample metadata. Where available, HLA class I and class II types were taken from metadata supplied by the sample provider and were not determined by assay-based typing.

As to this clone: Its antigen remains undetermined. Base qualities are not provided; no much larger clone lies one nucleotide away.

TCRbeta CDR3 regions were amplified from genomic DNA by means of the immunoSEQ Assay, a bias-controlled multiplex PCR. The original pipeline was this. The number of nucleated cells in each sample was estimated by amplification of reference gene primers within the assay. To quantify the absolute abundance of each unique TCRbeta CDR3 rearrangement, sequence reads were collapsed and filtered. For each sample, productive Simpson clonality was calculated as the square root of Simpson's diversity index over productive rearrangements. TCRdb carries this immuneACCESS record with in-frame sequences only. Its versions omit some clonotypes, under half of them owing to an unresolved V gene in the studies checked, with the rest unexplained. For V, J and clone size, that table is used; D and trimming come from the DNA. Across this sample there are a few hundred thousand clones, with roughly 89% seen only once. The ten largest clones take up approximately 6.2% of the sample.

The germline V gene (reference sequence) sets CDR1 to LNHNV and CDR2 to YYDKDF. The CDR3 runs 13 residues from the cysteine to the phenylalanine. Kept here is only the CDR3 DNA, which spans 39 bases and is read in frame from base 1. The trim is 3 bases for V and 3 bases for J, with a gap of 6 bases between the germline ends. Another Seattle source contributed samples from volunteer blood donors who had recovered from COVID-19. Collaborating institutions collected whole blood in K2EDTA tubes following their own protocols. For TCRbeta analysis, collaborators shipped samples in one of three forms: frozen whole blood, isolated PBMCs, or DNA extracted from either of those sample types. Overall study results and their limits: The quantity of clinical and demographic metadata differed by source and by participant and was supplied without curation.

The source material was peripheral blood. The sequence came from a man aged 60 to 75 who had recovered from COVID-19. The rearrangement combines TRBV15 with TRBJ1-5; the D gene cannot be named for sure. Here the CDR3 is given as CATSRDFNQPQHF. The sequenced DNA is TGTGCCACCAGCAGGGACTTCAATCAGCCCCAGCATTTT.